Shown below are 6 T cell receptor beta chains from a single sample sequenced in a study of shared clonotypes between healthy human individuals. This table comes from immunoSEQ multiplex PCR, and its TCRdb copy is limited to in-frame clones, with some not included. The sample includes about 1.5 million clones, more than 95% seen only once; the top ten take about 1%. The sequenced material came from naive CD4+ T cells sorted from blood. Stated subset: CD45RA+ positively selected. These TCRs come from a man younger than 45 in good health.

In DNA form, the CDR3 reads TGCGCCAGCAGCTTGGTACACAGTGGACTCGGGGAGCTGTTTTTT. Residues: CASSLVHSGLGELFF. The chain carries TRBV5-1 and TRBJ2-2; TRBD2 is a possible D gene (5 bases). This CDR3 spans 15 amino acids. Germline CDR1 is SGHRS and CDR2 is YFSETQ. V was pared by 0 bases and J by 7 bases, with 13 bases between.

As to this clone: At one boundary the junction diverges from the germline segment, which might be a read error. J is TRBJ2-5 and V is TRBV6-5; D possibly matches TRBD1 or TRBD2 (5 bases each). The length of the CDR3 is 15 residues. Germline values: CDR1 MNHEY, CDR2 SVGAGI. The CDR3 region is CVTHPGTARQETQYF. CDR3 bases: TGCGTCACCCACCCCGGGACGGCGCGCCAAGAGACCCAGTACTTC.

The chain employs TRBV7-9 and TRBJ2-2; D not certain. V was pared by 2 bases and J by 14 bases, with 15 bases between. The germline CDR1 and CDR2 sequences are SEHNR and FQNEAQ (reference sequence). The length of the CDR3 is 13 residues. The CDR3 protein is CASSLMAQEELFF. The DNA of the CDR3 is TGTGCCAGCAGCTTAATGGCTCAGGAAGAACTGTTTTTT.

This sequence joins TRBV7-2 and TRBJ2-1; 9 nucleotides align to TRBD2. The CDR3 length is 15 residues. V lost 6 bases, J lost 0 bases, and 3 bases stayed unmatched. Germline V gene lookup returns CDR1 SGHTA and CDR2 FQGNSA. The CDR3 region is CASRRTSASYNEQFF. Here the CDR3 DNA reads TGTGCCAGCAGAAGGACTAGCGCCTCCTACAATGAGCAGTTCTTC.

The V gene is TRBV29-1, the J gene TRBJ1-5; 7 bases fit TRBD1. This CDR3 comprises 14 residues. The V gene end was trimmed by 6 bases and the J gene end by 6 bases; junction bases not matched to a gene: 11. CDR1 and CDR2 (germline): SQVTM, ANQGSEA. CDR3 loop: CSVAPTGVGQPQHF. The DNA for the CDR3 is TGCAGCGTAGCACCTACAGGGGTTGGTCAGCCCCAGCATTTT.

This clone was seen just once. The chain combines TRBV6-1 with TRBJ2-3; 12 positions agree with TRBD1. This CDR3 has 15 amino acids. Germline V lookup: CDR1 MNHNS, CDR2 SASEGT. V was clipped by 6 bases and J by 4 bases; unmatched bases: 5. CDR3 nucleotides: TGTGCCAGCAGGGCGGGACAGGGGGCTCCAGATACGCAGTATTTT. Its translation: CASRAGQGAPDTQYF.